This TCR beta chain was identified during a study of vaccination and CD4 T cells after COVID-19. Cultured CD4+ T cells had their DNA profiled by the Oncomine TCR Beta short-read assay. MiXCR, applied by TCRdb to the PCR reads, yields one record per CDR3 protein. This table has more than 9,000 distinct CDR3 sequences, over 40% appearing once. A note on this clonotype: Its antigen is currently unknown.

This CDR3 spans 15 amino acids. Trimming cost V 1 base and J 1 base, with 10 bases left between them. Treatment defined: approximately nine-day PBMC culture with coronavirus spike peptide pools or control peptides (ViraFEST assay). The V call is TRBV12-3 or TRBV12-4, the J call TRBJ1-1; D not resolved. The source was cultured CD4+ T cells from blood, collected after SARS-CoV-2 vaccination. The receptor comes from a human donor with COVID-19. CDR3 nucleotides: TGTGCCAGCAGTTTAGAAGAGTTGGCGAACACTGAAGCTTTCTTT. This translates into CASSLEELANTEAFF.